Reported below is one T cell receptor beta chain. The data originate from a study of T cell changes during pregnancy in multiple sclerosis. Assay used: immunoSEQ multiplex PCR; TCRdb lists only in-frame clones, some missing. The repertoire includes around 59,000 clones, 90% to 95% of them detected once, and over 0.8% sits in the top ten. This receptor was obtained from a female donor with multiple sclerosis, enrolled in a pregnancy study. The specimen comprised peripheral blood, sampled in the first trimester of pregnancy.

Here the CDR3 reads CASSIETGIYGYTF. The DNA of the CDR3 is TGTGCCAGTAGTATAGAGACAGGGATCTATGGCTACACCTTC. J is TRBJ1-2 and V is TRBV19, with TRBD1 identical over 7 bases. The CDR3 totals 14 residues. Per the germline V gene, CDR1 is LNHDA and CDR2 is SQIVND (reference sequence). V dropped 0 bases and J dropped 4; count of bases not matched to a gene: 2.